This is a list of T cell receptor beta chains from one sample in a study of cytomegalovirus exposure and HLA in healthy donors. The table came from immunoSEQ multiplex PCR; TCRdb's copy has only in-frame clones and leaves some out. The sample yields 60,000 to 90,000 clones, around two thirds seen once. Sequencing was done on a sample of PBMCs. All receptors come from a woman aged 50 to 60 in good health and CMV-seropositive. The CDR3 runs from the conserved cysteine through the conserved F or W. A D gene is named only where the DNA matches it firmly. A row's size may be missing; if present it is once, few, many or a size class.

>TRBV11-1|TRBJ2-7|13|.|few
TGTGCCAGCAGCTTCACAGTCCGGTACGAGCAGTACTTC
CASSFTVRYEQYF
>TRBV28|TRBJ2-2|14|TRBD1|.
TGTGCCAGCAGTCGGACAGGGCTCGGCGGGGAGCTGTTTTTT
CASSRTGLGGELFF
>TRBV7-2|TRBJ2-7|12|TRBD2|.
TGTGCCAGCAGCCGCGGGAGCTACGAGCAGTACTTC
CASSRGSYEQYF
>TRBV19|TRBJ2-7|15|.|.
TGTGCCAGTAGTATCCGGGTCCTTGACGGTTACGAGCAGTACTTC
CASSIRVLDGYEQYF
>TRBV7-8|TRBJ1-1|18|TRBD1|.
TGTGCCAGCAGCGTAAACCACCTAAACAGGGGCCTGAACACTGAAGCTTTCTTT
CASSVNHLNRGLNTEAFF
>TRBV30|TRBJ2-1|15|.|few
TGTGCCTGGAGTGTACTGGGACTGGGGAACAATGAGCAGTTCTTC
CAWSVLGLGNNEQFF
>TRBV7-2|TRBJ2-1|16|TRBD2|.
TGTGCCAGCAGCGTACCTAGCGGGAACTCCTACAATGAGCAGTTCTTC
CASSVPSGNSYNEQFF
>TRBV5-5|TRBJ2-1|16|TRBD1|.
TGTGCCAGCAGTTATCATACAGGGGTTCGTAGCGATGAGCAGTTCTTC
CASSYHTGVRSDEQFF
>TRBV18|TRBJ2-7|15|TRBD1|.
TGTGCCAGCTCACCGCGGACAGGGCGGTGGGACGAGCAGTACTTC
CASSPRTGRWDEQYF
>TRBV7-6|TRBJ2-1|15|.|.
TGTGCCAGCAGCGCTCCGGGGAAGAACTACAATGAGCAGTTCTTC
CASSAPGKNYNEQFF
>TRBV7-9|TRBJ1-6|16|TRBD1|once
TGTGCCAGCAGCAGCCCGGGACAGGGGACTAATTCACCCCTCCACTTT
CASSSPGQGTNSPLHF
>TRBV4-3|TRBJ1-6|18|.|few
TGCGCCAGCAGCCAAGGGGGAGGTCTGTACCGGTTGGATTCACCCCTCCACTTT
CASSQGGGLYRLDSPLHF
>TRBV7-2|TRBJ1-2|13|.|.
TGTGCCAGCAGCGTTTACAGGGCGGGCGGCTACACCTTC
CASSVYRAGGYTF
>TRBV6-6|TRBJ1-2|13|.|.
TGTGCCAGCAGTTACGCCGGGGGGTATGGCTACACCTTC
CASSYAGGYGYTF
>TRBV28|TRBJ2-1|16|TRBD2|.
TGTGCCAGCAGTTTAGGGGCTAGCGGGAATCGGGATGAGCAGTTCTTC
CASSLGASGNRDEQFF
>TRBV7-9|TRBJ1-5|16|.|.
TGTGCCAGCAGCCAAGAGACAGGAAGCCTCAATCAGCCCCAGCATTTT
CASSQETGSLNQPQHF
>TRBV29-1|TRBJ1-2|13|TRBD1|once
TGCAGCGTTGGGACAGGGGGCGACTATGGCTACACCTTC
CSVGTGGDYGYTF
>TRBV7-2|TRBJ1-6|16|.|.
TGTGCCAGCAGACCAGGCGCCGGTGGGGCTAATTCACCCCTCCACTTT
CASRPGAGGANSPLHF
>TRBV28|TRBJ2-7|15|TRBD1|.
TGTGCCACCTTCCCCCCCGCCGGGACAGGGGGTGAGAAGTACTTC
CATFPPAGTGGEKYF
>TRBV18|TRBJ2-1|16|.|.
TGTGCCAGTTCACCGGACCAGCGGAGCTCCTACAATGAGCAGTTCTTC
CASSPDQRSSYNEQFF
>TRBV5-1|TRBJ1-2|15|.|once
TGCGCCAGCATACCAACCGCCGGGGGTGCCTATGGCTACACCTTC
CASIPTAGGAYGYTF
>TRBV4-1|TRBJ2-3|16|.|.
TGCGCCAGCAGCCAAGATACTCGGACGGGGGCAGATACGCAGTATTTT
CASSQDTRTGADTQYF
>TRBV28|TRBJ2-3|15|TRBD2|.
TGTGCCAGCAGTTTACTAGCGGGAAGCACAGATACGCAGTATTTT
CASSLLAGSTDTQYF
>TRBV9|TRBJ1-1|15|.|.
TGTGCCAGCAGCGTAAGCCCTGCCCTAAACACTGAAGCTTTCTTT
CASSVSPALNTEAFF
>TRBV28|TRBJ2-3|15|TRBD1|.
TGTGCCAGCAGTCCGTCAAACAGGGGAAGCGATACGCAGTATTTT
CASSPSNRGSDTQYF
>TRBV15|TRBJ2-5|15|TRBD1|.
TGTGCCACCAGCAGAGATACAGGGGGCCAAGAGACCCAGTACTTC
CATSRDTGGQETQYF
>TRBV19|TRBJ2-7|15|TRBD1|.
TGTGCCAGTAGTATAGTGGTGGGGGACAGCAGCGAGCAGTACTTC
CASSIVVGDSSEQYF
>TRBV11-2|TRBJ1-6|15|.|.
TGTGCCAGCAGCTGGCTGGGACAAGTGGATTCACCCCTCCACTTT
CASSWLGQVDSPLHF
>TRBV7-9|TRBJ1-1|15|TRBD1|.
TGTGCCAGCACCTACGGGACAGGGGGCAATACTGAAGCTTTCTTT
CASTYGTGGNTEAFF
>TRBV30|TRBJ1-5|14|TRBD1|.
TGTGCCTGGAGTGTTGGACAGGGTAACCAGCCCCAGCATTTT
CAWSVGQGNQPQHF
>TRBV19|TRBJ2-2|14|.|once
TGTGCCAGTAAGAGGACTACCGACACCGGGGAGCTGTTTTTT
CASKRTTDTGELFF
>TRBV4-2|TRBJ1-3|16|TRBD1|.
TGTGCCAGCAGCCAGACAGGGGGGACCGGCGGAAACACCATATATTTT
CASSQTGGTGGNTIYF
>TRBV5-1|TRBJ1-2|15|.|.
TGCGCCAGCGGAAACTCAGGATACCTGGGAGATGGCTACACCTTC
CASGNSGYLGDGYTF
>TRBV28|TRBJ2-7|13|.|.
TGTGCCGGAGACAGGTGGAATGGCTACGAGCAGTACTTC
CAGDRWNGYEQYF
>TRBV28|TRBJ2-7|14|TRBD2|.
TGTGCCAGCAGCGGGCTAGCGGGGGCCTACGAGCAGTACTTC
CASSGLAGAYEQYF
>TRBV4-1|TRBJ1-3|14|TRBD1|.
TGCGCCAGCAGCATCGGACAGGGATGGGACACCATATATTTT
CASSIGQGWDTIYF
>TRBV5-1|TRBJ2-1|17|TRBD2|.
TGCGCCAGCAGCTTGGGGGGGACTAGCGGGAGTTTTAATGAGCAGTTCTTC
CASSLGGTSGSFNEQFF
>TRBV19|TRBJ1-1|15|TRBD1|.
TGTGCCAGTAGTGGATGGGACAGGGTTTCGGCTGAAGCTTTCTTT
CASSGWDRVSAEAFF
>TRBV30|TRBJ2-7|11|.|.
TGTGCCTGGAGCCCCCAGTACGAGCAGTACTTC
CAWSPQYEQYF
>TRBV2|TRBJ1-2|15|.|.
TGTGCCAGCAGTGAAGAGGTCAGGGGCGGAGATGGCTACACCTTC
CASSEEVRGGDGYTF
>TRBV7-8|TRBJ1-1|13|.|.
TGTGCCAGCAGCTTAGGTCCTAATAGGGGAGCTTTCTTT
CASSLGPNRGAFF
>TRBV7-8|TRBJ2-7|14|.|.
TGTGCCAGCAGCTCCGAGATGCCCCGGGACGAGCAGTACTTC
CASSSEMPRDEQYF
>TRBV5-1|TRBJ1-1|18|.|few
TGCGCCAGCAGCTGGGCAGGGGTCACGGAGCCAGAGAACACTGAAGCTTTCTTT
CASSWAGVTEPENTEAFF
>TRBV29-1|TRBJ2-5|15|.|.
TGCAGCTACAGGCTTTCGGGCCACCACGGAGAGACCCAGTACTTC
CSYRLSGHHGETQYF
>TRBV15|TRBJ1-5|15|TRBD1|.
TGTGCCACCAGCAGAAGGACAGGGAATAATCAGCCCCAGCATTTT
CATSRRTGNNQPQHF